This TCR beta chain was captured in a study of blood T cells in healthy people across ages. The germline gives CDR1 SQVTM, CDR2 ANQGSEA. The length of the CDR3 is 12 residues. The J segment lost 6 bases and the V segment lost 3 bases, leaving 4 bases of the junction unmatched. Combining a sample-barcoded 5' primer with a J-beta primer mix, a second PCR ran for roughly 7 to 12 cycles. MiXCR, run by TCRdb on the 5' RACE reads, gives a single entry per CDR3 protein. The table records roughly 1.7 million distinct CDR3 sequences, 30% to 35% of them present only once. The receptor's source is a woman between 25 and 40 years old in good health. The specimen was blood. The chain combines TRBV29-1 with TRBJ1-1, with 7 bases that match TRBD1. The CDR3 DNA reads as TGCAGCGTTGATAGACAGGGAGCTGAAGCTTTCTTT. Translated, it gives CSVDRQGAEAFF. Full variable domain (remainder filled in from reference TRBV29-1 and TRBJ1-1): SAVISQKPSRDICQRGTSLTIQCQVDSQVTMMFWYRQQPGQSLTLIATANQGSEATYESGFVIDKFPISRPNLTFSTLTVSNMSPEDSSIYLCSVDRQGAEAFFGQGTRLTVV.